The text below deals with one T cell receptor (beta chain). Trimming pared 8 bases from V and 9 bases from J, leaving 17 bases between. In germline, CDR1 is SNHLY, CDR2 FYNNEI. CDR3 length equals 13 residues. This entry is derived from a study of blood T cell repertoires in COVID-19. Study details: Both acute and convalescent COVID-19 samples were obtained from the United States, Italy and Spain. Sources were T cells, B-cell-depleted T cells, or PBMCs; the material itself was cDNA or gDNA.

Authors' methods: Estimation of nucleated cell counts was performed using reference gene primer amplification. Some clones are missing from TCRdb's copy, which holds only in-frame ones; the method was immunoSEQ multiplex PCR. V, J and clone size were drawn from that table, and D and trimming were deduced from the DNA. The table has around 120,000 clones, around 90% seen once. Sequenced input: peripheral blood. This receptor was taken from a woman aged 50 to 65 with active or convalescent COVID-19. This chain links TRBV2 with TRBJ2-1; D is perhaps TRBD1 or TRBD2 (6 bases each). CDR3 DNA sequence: TGTGCCAGCGGTGGGGGGCTGGATGGTGAGCAGTTCTTC. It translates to CASGGGLDGEQFF.